One and the same sample provided the 26 T cell receptor beta chains below, sequenced in a study of naive and memory T cell subsets. An equimolar mix of two oligonucleotides served as the beta constant-region primer for TRBC1 and TRBC2. TCRdb reanalysed the UMI-ligation and nested PCR reads using MiXCR and keeps one entry per CDR3 protein. In the table there are 70,000 to 95,000 distinct CDR3 sequences, approximately 6.5% of which are singletons. The sample comprised central memory CD4+ T cells from blood. The receptors come from a human donor in good health.

The rearrangement joins TRBV14 to TRBJ1-1; the D is unclear. CDR1 and CDR2 from the germline V gene are SGHDN and FVKESK. The CDR3 spans 13 residues. V lost 1 base and J 4 bases, leaving 7 bases between the germline ends. CDR3 DNA sequence: TGTGCCAGCAGCCAAGGTGTTGTCACTGAAGCTTTCTTT. Amino acid sequence: CASSQGVVTEAFF.

This clonotype was picked up many times. The chain has TRBV28 and TRBJ1-2; the D gene is possibly TRBD1 (5 bases). Germline V gives CDR1 MDHEN, CDR2 SYDVKM. The CDR3 is made up of 12 amino acids. Trimming left V 6 bases short and J 3 bases short, with 8 bases between. This CDR3 is CASRGGDYGYTF. CDR3 DNA sequence: TGTGCCAGCAGGGGAGGGGACTATGGCTACACCTTC.

The chain joins TRBV18 to TRBJ1-2; D might be TRBD1 (5 bases). Germline CDR1 and CDR2: KGHSH and LQKENI. This CDR3 spans 13 amino acids. V was shortened by 3 bases and J by 3 bases, with 8 bases between the two germline ends. The CDR3 region is CASSPGADYGYTF. CDR3 DNA: TGTGCCAGCTCACCCGGGGCGGACTATGGCTACACCTTC.

This clonotype was recorded many times. The chain couples TRBV24-1 to TRBJ1-5; tentative D call: TRBD1 (5 bases). Germline values: CDR1 KGHDR, CDR2 SFDVKD. The CDR3 has 13 residues. Trimming took off 5 bases at V and 11 bases at J, with 15 bases between the two ends. The CDR3, as DNA: TGTGCCACCAGTGGCCCCTTCGGGGGGGCCCAGCATTTT. Its protein is CATSGPFGGAQHF.

Only a few counts were recorded for this clonotype. The rearrangement joins TRBV5-1 to TRBJ2-3; D remains unclear. The CDR3 runs to 14 residues. Germline CDR1 is SGHRS and CDR2 is YFSETQ. Trimming removed 4 bases from V and 2 bases from J, with 11 bases in between. CDR3 residues: CASSPSDHTDTQYF. Written as DNA, the CDR3 is TGCGCCAGCAGCCCATCGGACCACACAGATACGCAGTATTTT.

Worth noting for this clonotype: This clone may be a read error of a much larger clone one base away. V gene TRBV28 combines with J gene TRBJ1-5; D unclear. V was pared by 7 bases and J by 2 bases, with 9 bases between. The CDR3 contains 13 residues. CDR1 MDHEN and CDR2 SYDVKM come from the germline V gene. For the CDR3, the DNA is TGTGCCAGCAAGGGTGACGGCAATCAGCCCCAGCATTTT. Residues: CASKGDGNQPQHF.

A few counts support this clonotype. This rearrangement joins TRBV7-2 to TRBJ2-1, with 9 bases fitting TRBD2. The germline V gene has CDR1 SGHTA and CDR2 FQGNSA. The CDR3 is 16 residues long. V was pared by 6 bases and J by 1 base, with 7 bases of the junction left unmatched. CDR3 DNA: TGTGCCAGCAGACGCGGGGGGGGGGATTCCTACAATGAGCAGTTCTTC. Its translation is CASRRGGGDSYNEQFF.

This rearrangement joins TRBV18 to TRBJ1-1; 9 positions match TRBD1. Unmatched junction bases numbered 5, after V lost 3 bases and J lost 6 bases. The CDR3 runs 14 residues. Germline CDR1 and CDR2: KGHSH and LQKENI. CDR3 in DNA: TGTGCCAGCTCACCCGGACAGGGGAGGGCTGAAGCTTTCTTT. Translation: CASSPGQGRAEAFF. The full variable domain, with the rest looked up from reference TRBV18 and TRBJ1-1, is NAGVMQNPRHLVRRRGQEARLRCSPMKGHSHVYWYRQLPEEGLKFMVYLQKENIIDESGMPKERFSAEFPKEGPSILRIQQVVRGDSAAYFCASSPGQGRAEAFFGQGTRLTVV.

This clonotype was detected many times. This chain connects TRBV20-1 to TRBJ2-7; 7 bases are a match to TRBD1. CDR1 is DFQATT and CDR2 is SNEGSKA in the germline V gene (reference sequence). This CDR3 contains 12 residues. The J segment lost 8 bases and the V segment lost 0 bases, leaving 4 bases of the junction unmatched. CDR3 coding DNA: TGCAGTGCTAGAGAGACAGGGCCCCAGCAGTACTTC. Amino acids: CSARETGPQQYF.

This clonotype was seen many times. The rearrangement uses TRBV10-3 and TRBJ2-1; D possibly corresponds to TRBD1 (5 bases). This CDR3 is built from 12 residues. Germline V gene sequence: CDR1 ENHRY, CDR2 SYGVKD. Trimming stripped 6 bases from V and 8 bases from J, with 11 bases between. This chain's CDR3 is CAISAGYDEQFF. The CDR3 DNA follows: TGTGCCATCAGCGCAGGGTACGATGAGCAGTTCTTC.

This clonotype was picked up many times. The J gene is TRBJ2-6, the V gene TRBV7-2; no firm D call. V shed 4 bases and J shed 2 bases, with 12 bases lying between them. Germline loops: CDR1 SGHTA, CDR2 FQGNSA. This CDR3 has 16 residues. In nucleotides, the CDR3 is TGTGCCAGCAGCTCGGACGGAATACCTGGGGCCAACGTCCTGACTTTC. It is translated as CASSSDGIPGANVLTF.

Concerning this clonotype: A much larger clone is a single base away; this may be a read error. The chain couples TRBV6-2 or TRBV6-3 to TRBJ1-1; 9 nucleotides line up with TRBD1. Trimming at V came to 6 bases and at J to 4 bases, leaving 12 bases not matched to a gene. This CDR3 is 16 amino acids long. Germline-derived CDR1 and CDR2 are MNHEY and SVGEGT. As DNA, the CDR3 is TGTGCCAGCAGAGACTACTCCGGGACAGGGTGCACTGAAGCTTTCTTT. It codes for CASRDYSGTGCTEAFF.

This clonotype has a count of ten or more. The chain carries TRBV2 and TRBJ1-5; possibly TRBD1 for D (6 bases). The V end lost 6 bases, the J end lost 5 bases, and 17 bases lay between the germline ends. This CDR3 region has 15 residues. CDR1 is SNHLY and CDR2 is FYNNEI in the germline V gene. The CDR3 region is CASRLRSGDHQPQHF. The CDR3 bases are TGTGCCAGCAGGCTCAGATCAGGGGACCATCAGCCCCAGCATTTT.

This clonotype was seen many times. The rearrangement uses TRBV24-1 and TRBJ2-6; no clear D gene. V was shortened by 9 bases and J by 0 bases, with 5 bases between the two germline ends. From germline, CDR1 is KGHDR and CDR2 SFDVKD. The CDR3 loop spans 13 amino acids. The CDR3 reads CATGASGANVLTF. The CDR3 coding sequence is TGTGCCACCGGCGCCTCTGGGGCCAACGTCCTGACTTTC.

This clonotype was seen at least ten times. The chain uses TRBV7-9 and TRBJ1-1; maybe TRBD1 (6 bases). Deletions cut 5 bases from V and 1 base from J, with 11 bases between. The germline CDR1 and CDR2 sequences are SEHNR and FQNEAQ (reference sequence). This CDR3 has 14 residues. The CDR3 DNA is TGTGCCAGCAGCCGCAACAGGGAGAACACTGAAGCTTTCTTT. It yields the protein CASSRNRENTEAFF.

At least ten counts were recorded for this clonotype. The J gene is TRBJ2-5, the V gene TRBV4-3; 9 nucleotides line up with TRBD1. The CDR3 is made up of 17 amino acids. Germline CDR1 is LGHNA and CDR2 is YSLEER. Trimming took 0 bases from V and 5 from J; bases not matched to a gene: 10. In nucleotides, the CDR3 is TGCGCCAGCAGCCAAGAGGGTCGGAGACAGGGGGGTGAGACCCAGTACTTC. Amino acids: CASSQEGRRQGGETQYF.

This clonotype appeared a few times. The chain recombines TRBV18 with TRBJ1-5, with D tentatively TRBD1 (5 bases). Per the germline V gene, CDR1 is KGHSH and CDR2 is LQKENI. The CDR3 spans 17 residues. Trimming stripped 3 bases from V and 1 base from J, with 16 bases between. CDR3 sequence: CASSPTAGSLSNQPQHF. CDR3 nucleotides: TGTGCCAGCTCACCTACGGCAGGGAGTTTGAGCAATCAGCCCCAGCATTTT.

Of note for this clonotype: This could be a read error, since a much larger clone is one nucleotide away. The rearrangement links TRBV7-2 to TRBJ1-3, with D unresolved. Germline values: CDR1 SGHTA, CDR2 FQGNSA. CDR3 length: 17 residues. The CDR3 bases are TGTGCCAGCAGCTTAGGGGCGGCCAGTCTCTCTGGAAACACCGTATATTTT. This encodes CASSLGAASLSGNTVYF.

This clonotype was recorded at least ten times. The rearrangement links TRBV29-1 to TRBJ2-3; D might be TRBD1 (5 bases). Germline lookup yields CDR1 SQVTM and CDR2 ANQGSEA. The V end was cut by 4 bases, the J end by 2 bases, with 19 bases between. The CDR3 is made up of 16 amino acids. CDR3 nucleotide sequence: TGCAGCGTTGGATGGGGCAGCTTCATACTCACAGATACGCAGTATTTT. Protein: CSVGWGSFILTDTQYF.

The chain uses TRBV5-6 and TRBJ2-3; D is unclear. Trimming took off 2 bases at V and 5 bases at J, with 15 bases between the two ends. Per the germline V gene, CDR1 is SGHDT and CDR2 is YYEEEE. The CDR3 runs to 15 residues. This chain's CDR3 is CASSFWATRRDTQYF. DNA for the CDR3: TGTGCCAGCAGCTTCTGGGCGACCAGGAGAGATACGCAGTATTTT.

In its sample, this clonotype was seen many times. The V call is TRBV7-2, the J call TRBJ1-5; 9 bases fit TRBD1. The CDR3 consists of 17 residues. The V and J ends lost 5 bases and 2 bases, in that order; junction bases with no gene match: 10. Germline assignment: CDR1 SGHTA and CDR2 FQGNSA. CDR3 protein: CASSTGTGNWGNQPQHF. The CDR3 DNA follows: TGTGCCAGCAGCACCGGGACAGGGAATTGGGGCAATCAGCCCCAGCATTTT.

This clonotype has ten or more counts. The chain recombines TRBV7-6 with TRBJ2-1; D is perhaps TRBD1 (6 bases). V lost 5 bases and J lost 8, with 19 bases in between. The CDR3 contains 15 residues. Germline-derived CDR1 and CDR2 are SGHVS and FNYEAQ. The CDR3 sequence is CASSRTPQGMYEQFF. In nucleotides, the CDR3 is TGTGCCAGCAGCCGAACGCCGCAGGGGATGTATGAGCAGTTCTTC.

The sample holds many counts of this clonotype. This chain uses TRBV5-5 with TRBJ2-1; 11 bases match TRBD2. V lost 4 bases to trimming and J lost 0 bases; unmatched junction nucleotides: 6. Germline V gene data show CDR1 as SGHKS and CDR2 as YYEKEE (reference sequence). The CDR3 loop spans 17 amino acids. The CDR3 loop is CASSPGLADSSYNEQFF. The CDR3 region has the DNA TGTGCCAGCAGCCCGGGACTAGCGGATAGCTCCTACAATGAGCAGTTCTTC.

This clonotype came up many times. The V and J genes are TRBV19 and TRBJ1-2, with D hard to call. Deletions cut 1 base from V and 4 bases from J, with 7 bases between. Germline V gene data show CDR1 as LNHDA and CDR2 as SQIVND (reference sequence). The CDR3 is 13 amino acids. CDR3 loop: CASSIVGSYGYTF. CDR3 nucleotide sequence: TGTGCCAGTAGTATAGTTGGAAGCTATGGCTACACCTTC.

This clonotype was detected only a few times. This chain uses TRBV20-1 with TRBJ2-1; TRBD1 agrees at 7 bases. Trimming cost V 5 bases and J 4 bases; bases outside gene matches: 5. The length of the CDR3 is 13 residues. CDR1 and CDR2 (germline): DFQATT, SNEGSKA (reference sequence). As DNA, the CDR3 is TGCAGTGCTGGACGGGACAGTTACAATGAGCAGTTCTTC. It specifies CSAGRDSYNEQFF.

The CDR3 spells CSARIMNHEQFF. In DNA form, the CDR3 reads TGCAGTGCTAGGATTATGAACCATGAGCAGTTCTTC. The chain uses TRBV20-1 and TRBJ2-1, with D uncertain. Trimming shortened V by 3 bases and J by 8 bases, and 11 bases separated the two germline ends. This CDR3 region has 12 residues. Germline CDR1 reads DFQATT; CDR2 reads SNEGSKA (reference sequence).